The clone carrying this T cell receptor beta chain was seen a handful of times. Its antigen remains unidentified. A single base separates this from a much larger clone, so it may be a read error. This entry belongs to a study of tumor-infiltrating lymphocytes in primary liver carcinoma. Study background: Staged T1-T3 N0M0, the tumors had sizes that ranged from about 4.2 to 11 cm across.

Findings and limits, study-wide: Tumor-blood pairs (like tumor-adjacent pairs) overlapped less than tumor region pairs did.

RNA and DNA were co-extracted from around 20-30 mg of unsorted bulk tissue. Tumor samples each held over 90% viable tumor cells. Researchers generated TCR beta cDNA from approximately 450 ng of total RNA, relying on a constant-region primer. Modified slightly, ARM-PCR produced TCR beta libraries over three nested multiplex PCR rounds. Two initial PCR rounds of approximately 10 cycles each paired TRBV1-TRBV30 forward primers with a C-beta reverse primer. MiXCR, applied by TCRdb to the multiplex PCR reads, yields one record per CDR3 protein. The profile shows about 48,000 distinct CDR3 sequences, around three quarters of them singletons. The germline V gene encodes CDR1 GTSNPN and CDR2 SVGIG (reference sequence). The CDR3 has 11 residues.

The receptor comes from a man aged 35 to 55 with primary liver carcinoma and hepatitis B virus infection. The sequenced sample was liver tumor tissue from sampling region 3. Subset: tumor region T3, left-lateral pole. This chain uses TRBV30 with TRBJ2-3, with D perhaps matching TRBD1 (5 bases). The CDR3 is CVLGLTDTQYF. In DNA form, the CDR3 reads TGTGTCTTGGGGCTCACAGATACGCAGTATTTT. Full variable domain (remainder filled in from reference TRBV30 and TRBJ2-3): SQTIHQWPATLVQPVGSPLSLECTVEGTSNPNLYWYRQAAGRGLQLLFYSVGIGQISSEVPQNLSASRPQDRQFILSSKKLLLSDSGFYLCVLGLTDTQYFGPGTRLTVL.